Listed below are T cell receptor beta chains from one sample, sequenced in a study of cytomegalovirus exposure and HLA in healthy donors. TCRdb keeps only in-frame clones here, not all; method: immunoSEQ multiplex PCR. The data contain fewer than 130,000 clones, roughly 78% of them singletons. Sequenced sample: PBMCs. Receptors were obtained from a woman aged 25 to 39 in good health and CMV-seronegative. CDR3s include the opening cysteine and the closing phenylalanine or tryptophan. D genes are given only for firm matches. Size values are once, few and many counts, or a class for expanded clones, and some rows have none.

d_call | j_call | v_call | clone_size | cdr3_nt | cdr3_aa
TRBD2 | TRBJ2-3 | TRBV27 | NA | TGTGCCACCAGACTAGCGGGCACAGATACGCAGTATTTT | CATRLAGTDTQYF
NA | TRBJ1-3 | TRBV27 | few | TGTGCCAGCAGTTTTCAGGGGGGAAACACCATATATTTT | CASSFQGGNTIYF
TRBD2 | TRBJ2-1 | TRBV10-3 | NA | TGTGCCCTAGCGGGAGCAGAAGACAATGAGCAGTTCTTC | CALAGAEDNEQFF
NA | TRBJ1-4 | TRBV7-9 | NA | TGTGCCAGCAGCTTAGCGGGCAGGGGTGAAAAACTGTTTTTT | CASSLAGRGEKLFF
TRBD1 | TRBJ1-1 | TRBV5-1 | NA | TGCGCCAGCAGCTTGGCGACAGGGGGACTCTCGTTGGCTTTCTTT | CASSLATGGLSLAFF
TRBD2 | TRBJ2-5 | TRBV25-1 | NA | TGTGCCAGCATTAGGGGCGGTGGGGGGGAAGAGACCCAGTACTTC | CASIRGGGGEETQYF
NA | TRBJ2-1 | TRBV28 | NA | TGTGCCAGCAGTAGACGGCCAGGCTCCTACAATGAGCAGTTCTTC | CASSRRPGSYNEQFF
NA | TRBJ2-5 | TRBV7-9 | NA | TGTGCCAGCAGCTTAGCAACGGGTTTGCAGACCCAGTACTTC | CASSLATGLQTQYF
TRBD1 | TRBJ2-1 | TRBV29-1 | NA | TGCAGCGTTGTGACAGGGGCCTACAATGAGCAGTTCTTC | CSVVTGAYNEQFF
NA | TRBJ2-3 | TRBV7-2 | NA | TGTGCCAGCAGCCCCCTCCTTGCAGATACGCAGTATTTT | CASSPLLADTQYF
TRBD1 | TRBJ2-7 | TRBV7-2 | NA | TGTGCCAGCAGCCTGAGGGACAGGAGCTCCTACGAGCAGTACTTC | CASSLRDRSSYEQYF
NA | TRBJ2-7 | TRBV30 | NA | TGTGCCTGGAGTGTTAGTGGCGGGTATGAGCAGTACTTC | CAWSVSGGYEQYF
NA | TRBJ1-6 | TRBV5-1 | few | TGCGCCAGCAGCCCCCGGGACACCAGAAACTCACCCCTCCACTTT | CASSPRDTRNSPLHF
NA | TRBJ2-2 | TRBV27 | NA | TGTGCCAGCAGTGTTTTACAGGGAACCGGGGAGCTGTTTTTT | CASSVLQGTGELFF
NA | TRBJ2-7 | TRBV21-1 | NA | TGTGCCAGCGCATACCGGGACAGGGGGCGCGAGCAGTACTTC | CASAYRDRGREQYF
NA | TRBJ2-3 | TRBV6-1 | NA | TGTGCCAGCTCCTTCAGGGTGGGGTCAGATACGCAGTATTTT | CASSFRVGSDTQYF
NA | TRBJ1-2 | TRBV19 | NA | TGTGCCAGTACGGCCGGGGGGATTAACTATGGCTACACCTTC | CASTAGGINYGYTF
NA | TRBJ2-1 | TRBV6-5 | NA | TGTGCCAGCAGCCAGGACTTTAGCTCCTACAATGAGCAGTTCTTC | CASSQDFSSYNEQFF
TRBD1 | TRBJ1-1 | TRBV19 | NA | TGTGCCAGTAGAAGACAGGGGAACACTGAAGCTTTCTTT | CASRRQGNTEAFF
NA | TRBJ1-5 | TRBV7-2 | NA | TGTGCCAGCAGCTTGCAGGGCTATAGCAATCAGCCCCAGCATTTT | CASSLQGYSNQPQHF
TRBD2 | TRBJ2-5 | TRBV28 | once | TGTGCCAGCAGTTTGGGCCAAATCGCGGGAGTCGGGGAGACCCAGTACTTC | CASSLGQIAGVGETQYF
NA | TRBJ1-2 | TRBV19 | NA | TGTGCCAGTAGCAGACAGGTCATCTATGGCTACACCTTC | CASSRQVIYGYTF
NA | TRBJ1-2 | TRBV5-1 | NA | TGCGCCAGCAGCTTGGATCAGGGTAGCTACACCTTC | CASSLDQGSYTF
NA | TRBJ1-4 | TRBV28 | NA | TGTGCCAGCACCGACGGGATGGATGAAAAACTGTTTTTT | CASTDGMDEKLFF
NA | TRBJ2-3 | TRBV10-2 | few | TGCGCCAGCAGGCAGGCGTCCCCCACAGATACGCAGTATTTT | CASRQASPTDTQYF
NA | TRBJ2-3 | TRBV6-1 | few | TGTGCCAGCAGTGCAGTCAAAACCACAGATACGCAGTATTTT | CASSAVKTTDTQYF
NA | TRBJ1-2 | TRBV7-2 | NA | TGTGCCAGCAGTGGGCAGGGGAAGAACTATGGCTACACCTTC | CASSGQGKNYGYTF
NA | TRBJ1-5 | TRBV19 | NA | TGTGCCAGTCCCGGTAGCAATCAGCCCCAGCATTTT | CASPGSNQPQHF
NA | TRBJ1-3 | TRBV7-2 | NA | TGTGCCAGCAGCCCGCCCCCGGGGAGAAACACCATATATTTT | CASSPPPGRNTIYF
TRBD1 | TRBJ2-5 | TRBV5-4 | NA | TGTGCCAGCAGCTTACGCAGGGGGCAAGAGACCCAGTACTTC | CASSLRRGQETQYF
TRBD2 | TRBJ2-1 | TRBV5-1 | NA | TGCGCCAGCAGCCGGGCCGGGACTAGCCAAGCCGAGCAGTTCTTC | CASSRAGTSQAEQFF
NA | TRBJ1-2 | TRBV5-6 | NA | TGTGCCAGCACCGAAAAGGGGTGGAGCTATGGCTACACCTTC | CASTEKGWSYGYTF
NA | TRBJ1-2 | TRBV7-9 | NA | TGTGCCAGCAGGCCCGTCGGGGGGGCGAATGGTGGCTACACCTTC | CASRPVGGANGGYTF
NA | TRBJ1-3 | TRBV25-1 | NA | TGTGCCAGCAGTGAAGACAGAAACTCTGGAAACACCATATATTTT | CASSEDRNSGNTIYF
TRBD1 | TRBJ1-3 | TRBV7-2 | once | TGTGCCAGCAGTCCAGACAGGGTGTATGGAAACACCATATATTTT | CASSPDRVYGNTIYF
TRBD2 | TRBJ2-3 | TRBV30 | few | TGTGCCTGGGGTGGGCGGGAGAGAGATACGCAGTATTTT | CAWGGRERDTQYF
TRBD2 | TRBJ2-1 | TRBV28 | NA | TGTGCCAGCAGTTCTCCTGCTAGCGGCCTCAACAATGAGCAGTTCTTC | CASSSPASGLNNEQFF
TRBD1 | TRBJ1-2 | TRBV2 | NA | TGTGCCAGCAGTGCGACAGGGTACACCTATGGCTACACCTTC | CASSATGYTYGYTF
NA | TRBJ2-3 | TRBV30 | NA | TGTGCCTGGAGTGTAATAATAGATACGCAGTATTTT | CAWSVIIDTQYF
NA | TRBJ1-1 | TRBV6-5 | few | TGTGCCAGCAGTGGACACAGGCAGAACACTGAAGCTTTCTTT | CASSGHRQNTEAFF
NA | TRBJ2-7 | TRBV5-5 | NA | TGTGCCAGCAGCTTGGTTACCTACGAGCAGTACTTC | CASSLVTYEQYF
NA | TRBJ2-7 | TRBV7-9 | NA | TGTGCCAGCAGCCCCGCAGGGAACCGGGACACCTCTTCCTACGAGCAGTACTTC | CASSPAGNRDTSSYEQYF
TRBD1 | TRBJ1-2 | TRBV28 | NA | TGTGCCAGCAGTTCCCGGGACAGGGGGCGCGGTCGCTACACCTTC | CASSSRDRGRGRYTF
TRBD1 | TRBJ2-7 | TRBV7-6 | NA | TGTGCCAGCAGCTCCAGGGGGCAGCGGTACGAGCAGTACTTC | CASSSRGQRYEQYF
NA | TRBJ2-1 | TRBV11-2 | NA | TGTGCCAGCAGCTTATTTGGTACTGGGACAAATGAGCAGTTCTTC | CASSLFGTGTNEQFF